The clone carrying this TCR beta chain showed up just once. Per the original methods: It was from reference gene primer amplification that nucleated cell counts were estimated. Measured with immunoSEQ multiplex PCR; TCRdb has only the in-frame clones, and not every one. The V and J calls and the clone size are those of that table, but D and trimming were determined from the DNA. Of about 40,000 clones listed, 89% are singletons. This entry belongs to a study of blood T cell repertoires in COVID-19. The overall study: In each case, the material was cDNA or gDNA derived from T cells, B-cell-depleted T cells, or PBMCs.

The trim removed 0 bases at V and 1 base at J, leaving 6 bases unmatched. Per the germline V gene, CDR1 is SGHRS and CDR2 is YFSETQ. This CDR3 comprises 16 residues. The receptor's source is a human donor in a cohort sampled during active COVID-19. The chain employs TRBV5-1 and TRBJ2-5; 7 bases align to TRBD2. Sequencing used peripheral blood. Written as DNA, the CDR3 is TGCGCCAGCAGCTTGGCCGGATTAGCGGGCCAAGAGACCCAGTACTTC. Translated: CASSLAGLAGQETQYF.